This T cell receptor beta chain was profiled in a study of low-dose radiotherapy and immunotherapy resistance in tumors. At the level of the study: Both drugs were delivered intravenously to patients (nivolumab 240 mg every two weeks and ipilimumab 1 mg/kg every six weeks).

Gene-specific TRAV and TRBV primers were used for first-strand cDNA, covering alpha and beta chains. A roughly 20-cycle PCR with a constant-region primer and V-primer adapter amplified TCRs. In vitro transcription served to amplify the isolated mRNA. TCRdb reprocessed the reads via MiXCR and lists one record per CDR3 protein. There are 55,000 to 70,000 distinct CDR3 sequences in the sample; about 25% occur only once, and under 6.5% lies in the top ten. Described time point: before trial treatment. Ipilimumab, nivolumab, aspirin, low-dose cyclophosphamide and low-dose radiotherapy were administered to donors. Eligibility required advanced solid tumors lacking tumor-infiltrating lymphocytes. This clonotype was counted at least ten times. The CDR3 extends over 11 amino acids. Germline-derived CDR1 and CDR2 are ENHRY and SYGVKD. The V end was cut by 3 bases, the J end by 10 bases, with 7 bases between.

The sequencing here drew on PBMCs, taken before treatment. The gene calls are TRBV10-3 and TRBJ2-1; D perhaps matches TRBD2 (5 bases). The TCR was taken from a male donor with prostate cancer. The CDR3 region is CAISDSVEQFF. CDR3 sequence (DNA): TGTGCCATCAGTGATAGCGTGGAGCAGTTCTTC.